This TCR beta chain is from a study of Graves' ophthalmopathy and Graves' hyperthyroidism. Study outcomes and limitations: Ophthalmopathy could be told apart from stable hyperthyroidism by a 13-signature model (about 90% sensitivity, about 80% specificity).

Patients were diagnosed from clinical symptoms, serum thyroxine, TRAb, thyroid ultrasound and orbital computed tomography. This clonotype was detected once. Its antigen is unknown. V was trimmed by 2 bases and J by 4 bases, leaving 11 bases between them. The CDR3 has 14 residues. Germline assignment: CDR1 MDHEN and CDR2 SYDVKM. The TCR beta CDR3 regions underwent amplification from RNA transcripts. Following a first-round RT-PCR that used HTBI primers, a second-round multiplex PCR was carried out. Via MiXCR, TCRdb re-called the multiplex PCR reads, giving one row per CDR3 protein. The table has 400,000 to 450,000 distinct CDR3 sequences, under 25% seen once; the top ten hold more than 2.5%.

The clonotype comes from a woman under 30 with stable Graves' hyperthyroidism. The sample was peripheral blood. The chain uses TRBV28 and TRBJ1-2; the D is unclear. The CDR3 region has the DNA TGTGCCAGCAGTTTAATCGCGACATCCTATGGCTACACCTTC. It yields the protein CASSLIATSYGYTF.